Below, one TCR beta chain is given with its context. Its antigen remains unidentified. From its cysteine to its phenylalanine, the CDR3 spans 13 amino acids. DNA for this receptor is not on file. The germline V gene (reference sequence) supplies CDR1 SGHNT and CDR2 YYREEE. Each CD8+ T cell subset was flow-sorted in triplicate, and 300,000 to 350,000 cells per subset were placed directly into RLT lysis buffer. Naive CD8+ T cells were defined stringently as CD45RO-CCR7+CD27+CD95- to exclude memory contaminants. Standard density gradient centrifugation was used to isolate peripheral blood mononuclear cells from buffy coats. Naive CXCR3-negative and CXCR3-positive CD8+ T cells were flow-sorted on a FACSAria III. An RNeasy Mini Kit was used to extract total RNA from the sorted cells. These data belong to a study of CXCR3-negative and CXCR3-positive naive CD8 T cells (dated by TCRdb to the late 2010s). The study in broad terms: Roughly 150 million TRB reads were obtained in total, roughly 1.5 +/- 0.3 million reads per library. Diversity and physicochemical repertoire analyses were performed on about a dozen donors pooled from two independent experiments. Naive subsets from about 5 donors and memory cells from 3 donors were included in the TRBV-TRBJ cluster analysis. The paper's findings and limits, for the study overall: Both naive subsets had comparably high repertoire diversity, while memory CD8+ T cells had much lower repertoire diversity. Naive CXCR3-negative and CXCR3-positive cells from the same donor showed similar TRBV-TRBJ usage, whereas memory cells showed distinct patterns. CXCR3 expression partially decreased after cryopreservation, so most assays used freshly isolated PBMCs. Because surface CD5, which has been linked to self-reactivity in mice, was comparable between naive subsets, TCR interaction strength was also inferred from TRB CDR3 physicochemical properties. TRB CDR3s from CXCR3-positive naive cells showed higher hydrophobicity (lower Kidera factor 4), lower energy, and higher strength and volume indices than CXCR3-negative naive cells.

TCRdb names NextSeq 550 as the instrument used. The Human TCR Profiling Kit (MiLaboratory) was used to prepare UMI-labeled 5' RACE TRB cDNA libraries. cDNA synthesis used the entire amount of extracted RNA, and PCR amplification then used the entire amount of cDNA produced. Libraries were prepared in parallel using an identical number of PCR cycles. Regarding the original processing steps: With a minimum of two reads required per UMI, MIGEC and MiXCR pulled out about 49,000 +/- 11,000 unique UMI-labeled TRB cDNA molecules from each library. On average, each library contained approximately 40,000 +/- 10,000 functional in-frame TRB CDR3 nucleotide clonotypes without stop codons. After downsampling to 5000 UMI-labeled TRB molecules per sample, diversity metrics, including normalized Shannon-Wiener and Chao1, were computed in VDJtools. VDJtools computed clonotype-size-weighted physicochemical properties of the central five CDR3 residues: interaction energy, strength, volume and Kidera factor 4. Each entry corresponds to one CDR3 protein sequence from reads that TCRdb reprocessed, and DNA is not given. TCRdb, not the original authors, processed these V and J calls. The sample table on file contains under 10,000 distinct CDR3 sequences. The leading ten clones occupy around 1.1% of the sample.

This receptor was identified in a human donor in good health. Some clones in this sample may be carry-over from other donors' samples. The V gene is TRBV5-4 and the J gene is TRBJ2-5; TCRdb picks TRBD2, but there is no DNA to check that call. Sequences were obtained from naive CXCR3- CD8+ T cells from blood. The sample's cell subset or site label, in plain terms: CD45RO-CCR7+CD27+CD95- naive CD8+ T cells lacking CXCR3 (TNR3-). CDR3 reads: CAGETSGKETQYF.